The T cell receptor beta chain described here comes from a study of T-cell reconstitution after alpha-beta-depleted transplantation in children. Findings and caveats of the study: Newly made T cells mostly supplied T-cell counts and diversity one year after transplant. For some patients, TCRbeta diversity was high at day 60 because of recipient T cells and thymic progenitors that survived. In patients about two months after transplant, alpha-beta T cells reportedly arose from several hundred expanded graft clones.

Germline values: CDR1 LNHNV, CDR2 YYDKDF (reference sequence). V lost 4 bases, J lost 7 bases, and 16 bases lay in between. The CDR3 has 14 amino acids. This clonotype was detected only a few times. What it recognizes is unknown. Unique molecular identifiers featured in how the TCRbeta library was prepared. TCRdb called the PCR reads again in MiXCR, with one record for every CDR3 protein. The sample gives some 830,000 distinct CDR3 sequences, about 15% of which show up once; 5% is in the top ten. The sequence was obtained from a male patient between 5 and 17 years old who had a stem cell transplant for acute lymphoblastic leukemia, so the T cells may come from the graft donor. The chain combines TRBV15 with TRBJ2-5, with D perhaps TRBD1 (6 bases). Material: PBMCs, mostly from graft donor cells, obtained 360 days after TCRalphabeta/CD19-depleted stem cell transplant. The CDR3 is CATSNQQGWGTQYF. The CDR3 DNA reads TGTGCCACCAGCAACCAACAGGGATGGGGGACCCAGTACTTC.